Following are 24 T cell receptor beta chains from one sample sequenced in a study of T-cell reconstitution after alpha-beta-depleted transplantation in children. Unique molecular identifiers were used in preparing the TCRbeta library. TCRdb recomputed calls from the PCR reads with MiXCR, one row per CDR3 protein. The data show 70,000 to 95,000 distinct CDR3 sequences, 12% seen once. Source: PBMCs from the stem cell graft donor, taken from the stem cell graft. All receptors derive from a human donor who donated a stem cell graft to a child with inherited bone marrow failure.

This clonotype was seen ten or more times. This chain uses TRBV15 with TRBJ2-1, with D unresolved. Looked up from germline, CDR1 is LNHNV and CDR2 is YYDKDF (reference sequence). The length of the CDR3 is 16 residues. The V end lost 1 base, the J end lost 2 bases, and 12 bases lay between the germline ends. The CDR3 sequence: CATSRGNGATYNEQFF. In DNA, the CDR3 is TGTGCCACCAGCAGAGGAAACGGAGCCACCTACAATGAGCAGTTCTTC.

This clonotype appeared many times. The V and J genes are TRBV11-2 and TRBJ2-5; the D gene is possibly TRBD1 (5 bases). Per germline, CDR1 SGHAT and CDR2 FQNNGV. CDR3 length: 14 residues. The V and J ends lost 5 bases and 3 bases respectively, with 13 bases between them. The CDR3 DNA reads TGTGCCAGCAGCCAAGCTGACAGAAAAGAGACCCAGTACTTC. This gives the protein CASSQADRKETQYF.

This clonotype was counted at least ten times. The genes are TRBV28 and TRBJ2-3; no clear D gene. Per the germline V gene, CDR1 is MDHEN and CDR2 is SYDVKM. Between the trimmed V and J ends, which lost 2 bases and 1 base, there was a span of 7 bases. The CDR3 extends over 14 amino acids. Written as DNA, the CDR3 is TGTGCCAGCAGTTTAATTCCTGGCACAGATACGCAGTATTTT. Amino acids: CASSLIPGTDTQYF.

The chain combines TRBV12-5 with TRBJ2-7; D is unresolved. This CDR3 has 15 amino acids. Per germline, CDR1 LGHNT and CDR2 FRNRAP. The ends were cut back, 6 bases at V and 3 bases at J, with 18 bases in the middle. The CDR3 sequence: CASGLGTGKGYEQYF. The DNA for the CDR3 is TGTGCTAGTGGCCTTGGTACTGGGAAGGGCTACGAGCAGTACTTC.

This clonotype was seen at least ten times. V usage is TRBV6-2 or TRBV6-3 and J usage is TRBJ2-2; D gene unclear. The germline CDR1 and CDR2 sequences are MNHEY and SVGEGT. The CDR3 runs 17 residues. Trimming took off 4 bases at V and 1 base at J, with 16 bases between the two ends. DNA of the CDR3: TGTGCCAGCAGTTCGTTGAGGTGGGATAGGAACACCGGGGAGCTGTTTTTT. Translation gives CASSSLRWDRNTGELFF.

This clonotype has ten or more counts. V usage is TRBV7-2 and J usage is TRBJ2-7, with D perhaps TRBD2 (5 bases). The ends were cut back, 1 base at V and 0 bases at J, with 13 bases in the middle. CDR3 size: 16 residues. Per the germline V gene, CDR1 is SGHTA and CDR2 is FQGNSA. The CDR3 sequence is CASSLDALGSSYEQYF. The DNA of the CDR3 is TGTGCCAGCAGCTTAGATGCACTAGGTTCCTCCTACGAGCAGTACTTC.

This clonotype was observed many times. J is TRBJ2-2 and V is TRBV29-1; D remains unclear. Trimming removed 4 bases from V and 7 bases from J, with 10 bases in between. The CDR3 sequence is 12 residues long. Germline assignment: CDR1 SQVTM and CDR2 ANQGSEA. This chain's CDR3 is CSVVPSGGELFF. The CDR3 DNA is TGCAGCGTTGTACCCAGTGGCGGGGAGCTGTTTTTT.

This clonotype was seen only a few times. V usage is TRBV30 and J usage is TRBJ1-3, with D tentatively TRBD1 (5 bases). Trimming shortened V by 0 bases and J by 4 bases, and 10 bases separated the two germline ends. Germline CDR1 is GTSNPN and CDR2 is SVGIG (reference sequence). The CDR3 has 14 residues. CDR3 nucleotide sequence: TGTGCCTGGAGTGTACAGGATCTCGGAAACACCATATATTTT. It translates to CAWSVQDLGNTIYF.

This clonotype appeared many times. DNA of the CDR3: TGTGCCAGCAGCCACCTCCGGGGGGAGCAGTTCTTC. Residues: CASSHLRGEQFF. This chain links TRBV3-1 with TRBJ2-1, with a possible D match to TRBD2 (6 bases). Trimming cost V 3 bases and J 10 bases, with 10 bases left between them. Germline CDR1 and CDR2: LGHDT and YNNKEL (reference sequence). The CDR3 is 12 amino acids.

This clonotype was found many times. J is TRBJ2-7 and V is TRBV12-3 or TRBV12-4; no definite D call. Deletions cut 3 bases from V and 6 bases from J, with 9 bases between. This CDR3 spans 12 amino acids. The CDR3 coding sequence is TGTGCCAGCAGTTTCTGGAGAGGCGAGCAGTACTTC. As protein: CASSFWRGEQYF.

The sample holds many counts of this clonotype. V is TRBV5-5 and J is TRBJ1-4; TRBD1 matches at 7 bases. With 5 bases clipped from V and 3 bases from J, the junction kept 4 bases outside the gene matches. The CDR3 loop spans 14 amino acids. Per germline, CDR1 SGHKS and CDR2 YYEKEE (reference sequence). The CDR3 DNA reads TGTGCCAGCAGGAGACAGGGTGCTAATGAAAAACTGTTTTTT. Translating it yields CASRRQGANEKLFF. Together with reference TRBV5-5 and TRBJ1-4, the CDR3 gives the full variable domain: DAGVTQSPTHLIKTRGQQVTLRCSPISGHKSVSWYQQVLGQGPQFIFQYYEKEERGRGNFPDRFSARQFPNYSSELNVNALLLGDSALYLCASRRQGANEKLFFGSGTQLSVL.

This clonotype showed up many times. The rearrangement uses TRBV4-1 and TRBJ2-7; tentatively, D is TRBD1 or TRBD2 (5 bases each). Germline V gene lookup returns CDR1 MGHRA and CDR2 YSYEKL. The CDR3 runs 16 residues. V lost 0 bases and J 1 base, leaving 13 bases between the germline ends. The CDR3 DNA reads as TGCGCCAGCAGCCAAGATTGGGGGTTGCGGTCCTACGAGCAGTACTTC. It yields the protein CASSQDWGLRSYEQYF.

This clonotype was seen ten or more times. The V and J genes are TRBV7-2 and TRBJ2-5; tentatively, D is TRBD1 or TRBD2 (5 bases each). V was cut by 1 base and J by 3 bases, with 9 bases left in between. CDR3 size: 14 residues. Germline loops: CDR1 SGHTA, CDR2 FQGNSA. CDR3 protein: CASSLGVGEETQYF. The CDR3 DNA sequence: TGTGCCAGCAGCTTAGGGGTGGGGGAAGAGACCCAGTACTTC.

This clonotype has a count of ten or more. The chain joins TRBV6-2 or TRBV6-3 to TRBJ2-7; 9 bases match TRBD2. The germline CDR1 and CDR2 sequences are MNHEY and SVGEGT. The length of the CDR3 is 14 residues. The V gene end was trimmed by 2 bases and the J gene end by 5 bases; junction bases not matched to a gene: 4. The CDR3 DNA reads as TGTGCCAGCAGTTACGGTGTAGCGGGAGACGAGCAGTACTTC. Protein product: CASSYGVAGDEQYF.

The sample holds many counts of this clonotype. The chain uses TRBV19 and TRBJ1-5, with 9 bases matching TRBD1. Trimming cost V 6 bases and J 2 bases; bases outside gene matches: 2. The CDR3 extends over 14 amino acids. Germline-derived CDR1 and CDR2 are LNHDA and SQIVND (reference sequence). CDR3 residues: CASSRTGGNQPQHF. CDR3 in DNA: TGTGCCAGTAGCCGGACAGGGGGCAATCAGCCCCAGCATTTT.

There are many counts of this clonotype. V and J are TRBV18 and TRBJ1-1; TRBD1 is a possible D gene (5 bases). Germline V gives CDR1 KGHSH, CDR2 LQKENI. The CDR3 is made up of 12 amino acids. V lost 5 bases and J 7 bases, leaving 11 bases between the germline ends. The CDR3 here is CASSRDGFEAFF. The CDR3 nucleotides read TGTGCCAGCTCAAGGGACGGATTTGAAGCTTTCTTT.

This clonotype was observed a few times. The V and J genes are TRBV7-2 and TRBJ2-7; no firm D call. Trimming stripped 5 bases from V and 2 bases from J, with 22 bases between. Germline CDR1 reads SGHTA; CDR2 reads FQGNSA. The CDR3 is made up of 17 amino acids. Here the CDR3 DNA reads TGTGCCAGCAGCCTTAGGCCCCTCATCCGGGTCCCCTACGAGCAGTACTTC. Protein product: CASSLRPLIRVPYEQYF.

This chain's CDR3 is CASSEFSGNEQFF. The DNA for the CDR3 is TGTGCCAGCAGTGAGTTTAGTGGTAATGAGCAGTTCTTC. V is TRBV27 and J is TRBJ2-1; D remains ambiguous. The CDR3 spans 13 residues. Trimming removed 5 bases at V and 7 bases at J, with 12 bases between. Germline CDR1 is MNHEY and CDR2 is SMNVEV (reference sequence).

This clonotype was counted ten times or more. The chain carries TRBV3-1 and TRBJ2-7; 7 bases line up with TRBD1. Germline V gives CDR1 LGHDT, CDR2 YNNKEL (reference sequence). The CDR3 runs 14 residues. V gave up 4 bases and J gave up 2 bases; unmatched junction bases: 5. The CDR3 coding sequence is TGTGCCAGCAGCCGTCGACAGGGAACCTACGAGCAGTACTTC. It codes for CASSRRQGTYEQYF.

The V call is TRBV18, the J call TRBJ2-3, with TRBD2 identical over 7 bases. Per germline, CDR1 KGHSH and CDR2 LQKENI. This CDR3 is 16 amino acids long. The V gene end was trimmed by 8 bases and the J gene end by 3 bases; junction bases not matched to a gene: 14. The CDR3, as DNA: TGTGCCAGCCCTCCAGCCCAGGGAGGGGATACAGATACGCAGTATTTT. Protein sequence: CASPPAQGGDTDTQYF.

Ten or more counts support this clonotype. The chain combines TRBV4-3 with TRBJ2-4; D is ambiguous. V lost 0 bases, J lost 10 bases, and 10 bases lay in between. CDR1 and CDR2 (germline): LGHNA, YSLEER. The CDR3 sequence is 13 residues long. The CDR3 region is CASSQEPGGIQYF. CDR3 DNA sequence: TGCGCCAGCAGCCAAGAGCCAGGTGGAATTCAGTACTTC.

The V and J genes are TRBV5-1 and TRBJ2-2; possibly TRBD1 for D (6 bases). V was clipped by 4 bases and J by 0 bases, with 16 bases between them. Germline V gene lookup returns CDR1 SGHRS and CDR2 YFSETQ. This CDR3 has 17 residues. The chain's CDR3 is CASSLDSRRANTGELFF. In DNA, the CDR3 is TGCGCCAGCAGCCTGGACAGCCGTAGAGCGAACACCGGGGAGCTGTTTTTT.

This clonotype was seen at least ten times. The chain uses TRBV6-1 and TRBJ2-6; 9 bases are a match to TRBD1. CDR3 length: 16 residues. Germline-derived CDR1 and CDR2 are MNHNS and SASEGT. With V trimmed by 7 bases and J by 0 bases, 4 bases remained unmatched. CDR3: CASNDRGSSGANVLTF. CDR3 sequence (DNA): TGTGCCAGCAATGACAGGGGGAGCTCTGGGGCCAACGTCCTGACTTTC.

The sample holds many counts of this clonotype. CDR3 nucleotides: TGTGCCAGCTCCCGACAGGGGCTCGAGCAGTACTTC. Its protein is CASSRQGLEQYF. The rearrangement links TRBV3-1 to TRBJ2-7; 8 nucleotides line up with TRBD1. With 8 bases clipped from V and 6 bases from J, the junction kept 6 bases outside the gene matches. CDR1 and CDR2 (germline): LGHDT, YNNKEL (reference sequence). The CDR3 is made up of 12 amino acids.